This T cell receptor beta chain originates from a study of T cell responses to AZD1222 COVID-19 vaccine. Overall study findings and caveats: In a largely white British group with more females than males, clonal diversity was possibly underestimated. Increases in Spike-specific TCR breadth and depth were seen after two AZD1222 doses. Nearly half of spike-specific TCRs reportedly go after variant regions that carry no mutations. Distributed over spike, vaccine-associated CD4 TCRs predominated at 160-218 and 743-854.

Using immunoSEQ multiplex PCR, the repertoire was profiled, and TCRdb retains in-frame clones only, with some absent. The sample has over 100,000 clones, approximately 90% seen once. V was clipped by 5 bases and J by 3 bases, with 7 bases between them. CDR1 KGHDR and CDR2 SFDVKD come from the germline V gene. CDR3 size: 13 residues. As concerns this clone: Its specificity is not known.

J is TRBJ2-1 and V is TRBV24-1; no clear D. The sample in question was peripheral blood, obtained 28 days after the second AZD1222 dose. This receptor was identified in an adult who received the AZD1222 COVID-19 vaccine. The CDR3 here is CATSGSDYNEQFF. CDR3 DNA sequence: TGTGCCACCAGTGGTTCGGACTACAATGAGCAGTTCTTC.